The text below deals with one T cell receptor (beta chain). No antigen is known for it. Profiled with immunoSEQ multiplex PCR; TCRdb holds only in-frame clones, not every one. In the table there are some 140,000 clones, about 90% of which are singletons. The data were obtained in a study of cytomegalovirus exposure and HLA in healthy donors. Turning to the study itself: The roughly 120 validation repertoires, a later analysis reported, used the same platform as the roughly 710 first-cohort repertoires.

Germline CDR1 and CDR2: SQVTM and ANQGSEA. V lost 7 bases to trimming and J lost 2 bases; unmatched junction nucleotides: 9. The CDR3 covers 14 residues. Notes on the study in general: Most TCR sequences were seen very rarely across donors, but some public TCRs occurred in many. Three CMV-associated chains proved CMV antigen-specific in vitro.

The chain has TRBV29-1 and TRBJ1-2; the match to TRBD1 covers 8 bases. This receptor was obtained from a man younger than 35 in good health and CMV-seronegative. Material: PBMCs. This CDR3 is CSATTDRANYGYTF. CDR3 coding DNA: TGCAGCGCCACGACGGACAGGGCGAACTATGGCTACACCTTC.